This is a list of T cell receptor beta chains from one sample in a study of T-cell reconstitution after alpha-beta-depleted transplantation in children. TCRdb reprocessed the PCR reads via MiXCR and lists one record per CDR3 protein. This table holds 200,000 to 250,000 distinct CDR3 sequences, under 9.5% found once. Sequences were derived from PBMCs, mostly from graft donor cells, sampled 180 days after TCRalphabeta/CD19-depleted stem cell transplant. These receptors all come from a male patient younger than 18 who had a stem cell transplant for acute lymphoblastic leukemia, so the T cells may come from the graft donor. Each CDR3 is given with its conserved first and last residue. D genes are given only for firm matches. Only part of the rows carry a size: once, few, many, or a class if the clone is expanded.

v_call	d_call	clone_size	j_call	cdr3_aa	cdr3_nt
TRBV4-2	.	many	TRBJ2-1	CASSQVPGEQFF	TGTGCCAGCAGCCAGGTGCCCGGTGAGCAGTTCTTC
TRBV20-1	.	many	TRBJ2-5	CSARPRDGPQETQYF	TGCAGTGCTAGACCCCGGGACGGCCCTCAAGAGACCCAGTACTTC
TRBV11-2	TRBD1	many	TRBJ1-1	CASSLGTGRNTEAFF	TGTGCCAGCAGCCTGGGGACAGGGAGGAACACTGAAGCTTTCTTT
TRBV7-8	TRBD2	many	TRBJ2-7	CASSSRGGSFHEQYF	TGTGCCAGCAGCTCTCGGGGCGGGAGTTTCCACGAGCAGTACTTC
TRBV15	.	.	TRBJ2-6	CATSRGRFSGANVLTF	TGTGCCACCAGCAGAGGGCGGTTCTCTGGGGCCAACGTCCTGACTTTC
TRBV18	TRBD1	many	TRBJ2-5	CASSPLGQGFQETQYF	TGTGCCAGCTCACCACTGGGACAGGGTTTCCAAGAGACCCAGTACTTC
TRBV2	.	many	TRBJ1-5	CASSPANPYSNQPQHF	TGTGCCAGCAGCCCAGCCAACCCTTATAGCAATCAGCCCCAGCATTTT
TRBV7-2	.	many	TRBJ2-3	CASSRGESTDTQYF	TGTGCCAGCAGCCGCGGGGAAAGCACAGATACGCAGTATTTT
TRBV11-1	TRBD2	many	TRBJ2-5	CASSLRKASGVFQETQYF	TGTGCCAGCAGCTTAAGGAAGGCTAGCGGGGTGTTTCAAGAGACCCAGTACTTC
TRBV7-8	.	many	TRBJ1-2	CASSLHPSRTLNGYTF	TGTGCCAGCAGCCTACACCCCTCCAGGACTCTCAATGGCTACACCTTC
TRBV10-2	TRBD1	.	TRBJ2-7	CASSDRSPGQGYEQYF	TGCGCCAGCAGTGACCGATCTCCGGGACAGGGCTACGAGCAGTACTTC
TRBV4-3	.	many	TRBJ2-7	CASSQGLASYEQYF	TGCGCCAGCAGCCAAGGACTGGCCTCCTACGAGCAGTACTTC
TRBV5-1	.	many	TRBJ1-2	CASSLVPDSFTSGGYTF	TGCGCCAGCAGCTTGGTCCCGGACAGCTTTACTTCGGGTGGCTACACCTTC
TRBV11-2	.	many	TRBJ2-5	CASSFDKGRQETQYF	TGTGCCAGCAGCTTCGACAAGGGGCGCCAAGAGACCCAGTACTTC
TRBV28	.	many	TRBJ1-5	CASSFSGQPQHF	TGTGCCAGCAGTTTCTCGGGTCAGCCCCAGCATTTT
TRBV29-1	TRBD2	many	TRBJ2-1	CSGGSLAGAGEQFF	TGCAGCGGGGGGTCGCTAGCGGGGGCGGGTGAGCAGTTCTTC
TRBV20-1	TRBD2	once	TRBJ2-7	CCARGDGTSGRAYRYEQYF	TGCTGTGCTAGAGGTGACGGGACTAGCGGGAGGGCCTACCGCTACGAGCAGTACTTC
TRBV12-5	.	many	TRBJ1-2	CASGSDRLYGYTF	TGTGCTAGTGGCTCAGACCGGCTCTATGGCTACACCTTC
TRBV28	.	many	TRBJ2-1	CASSQDRENYNEQFF	TGTGCCAGCAGTCAGGACAGAGAGAACTACAATGAGCAGTTCTTC
TRBV4-3	.	many	TRBJ1-6	CASSQDQADSPLHF	TGCGCCAGCAGCCAAGACCAAGCAGATTCACCCCTCCACTTT
TRBV5-4	.	many	TRBJ2-2	CASSSALTGELFF	TGTGCCAGCAGCTCCGCCCTCACCGGGGAGCTGTTTTTT
TRBV29-1	TRBD2	.	TRBJ2-1	CSVGRGGYNEQFF	TGCAGCGTTGGGCGCGGGGGATACAATGAGCAGTTCTTC
TRBV14	.	many	TRBJ2-7	CASSQGPRQGGFSYEQYF	TGTGCCAGCAGCCAAGGCCCACGACAGGGAGGATTCTCCTACGAGCAGTACTTC
TRBV19	.	many	TRBJ2-5	CASSIGQEGRETQYF	TGTGCCAGTAGTATAGGGCAGGAAGGGAGAGAGACCCAGTACTTC